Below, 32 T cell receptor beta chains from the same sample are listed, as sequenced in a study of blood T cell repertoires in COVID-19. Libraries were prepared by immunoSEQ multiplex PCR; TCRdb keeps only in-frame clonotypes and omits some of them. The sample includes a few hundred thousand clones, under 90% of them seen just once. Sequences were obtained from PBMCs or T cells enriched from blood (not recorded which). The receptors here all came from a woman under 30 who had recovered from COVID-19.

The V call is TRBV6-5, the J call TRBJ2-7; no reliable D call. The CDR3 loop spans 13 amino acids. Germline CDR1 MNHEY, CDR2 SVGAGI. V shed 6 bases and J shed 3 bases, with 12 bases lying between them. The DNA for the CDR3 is TGTGCCAGCAGCCGACGTTCGGGCTACGAGCAGTACTTC. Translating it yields CASSRRSGYEQYF.

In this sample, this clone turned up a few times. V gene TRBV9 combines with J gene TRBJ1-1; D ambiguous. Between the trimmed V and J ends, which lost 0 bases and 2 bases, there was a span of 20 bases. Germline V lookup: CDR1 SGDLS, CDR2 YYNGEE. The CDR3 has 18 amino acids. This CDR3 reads CASSVDPRRPVVNTEAFF. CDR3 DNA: TGTGCCAGCAGCGTAGACCCGAGGCGACCTGTCGTTAACACTGAAGCTTTCTTT.

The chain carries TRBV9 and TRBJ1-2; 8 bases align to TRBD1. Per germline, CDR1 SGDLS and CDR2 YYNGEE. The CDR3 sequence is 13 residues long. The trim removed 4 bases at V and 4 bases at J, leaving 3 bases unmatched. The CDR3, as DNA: TGTGCCAGCAGCCGGGGACAGGCCTATGGCTACACCTTC. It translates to CASSRGQAYGYTF.

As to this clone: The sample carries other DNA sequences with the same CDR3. The CDR3: CASSSTAYNEQFF. The CDR3 coding sequence is TGTGCCAGCAGTTCCACAGCTTACAATGAGCAGTTCTTC. The J gene is TRBJ2-1, the V gene TRBV27, with D uncertain. V dropped 4 bases and J dropped 4 bases, with 8 bases sitting between them. The CDR3 is 13 amino acids. The germline gives CDR1 MNHEY, CDR2 SMNVEV (reference sequence).

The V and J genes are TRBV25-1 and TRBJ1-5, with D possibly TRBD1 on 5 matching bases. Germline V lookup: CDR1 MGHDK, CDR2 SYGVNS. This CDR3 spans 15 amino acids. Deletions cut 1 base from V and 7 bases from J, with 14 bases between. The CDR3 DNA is TGTGCCAGCAGTGAATGGGGGGACCCACCCCAGCCCCAGCATTTT. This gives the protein CASSEWGDPPQPQHF.

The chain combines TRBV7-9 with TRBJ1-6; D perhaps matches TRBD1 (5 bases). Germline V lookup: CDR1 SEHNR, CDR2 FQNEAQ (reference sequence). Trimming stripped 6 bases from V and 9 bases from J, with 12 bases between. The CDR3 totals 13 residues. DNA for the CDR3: TGTGCCAGCAGTTTGGGGGGAAGTTCACCCCTCCACTTT. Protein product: CASSLGGSSPLHF. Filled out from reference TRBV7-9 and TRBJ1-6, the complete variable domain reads DTGVSQNPRHKITKRGQNVTFRCDPISEHNRLYWYRQTLGQGPEFLTYFQNEAQLEKSRLLSDRFSAERPKGSFSTLEIQRTEQGDSAMYLCASSLGGSSPLHFGNGTRLTVT.

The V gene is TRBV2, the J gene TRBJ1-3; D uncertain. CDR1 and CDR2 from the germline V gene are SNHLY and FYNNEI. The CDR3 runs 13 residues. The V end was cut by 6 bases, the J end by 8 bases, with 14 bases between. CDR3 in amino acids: CASRDSYRDTIYF. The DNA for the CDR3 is TGTGCCAGCAGGGACTCTTACCGGGACACCATATATTTT.

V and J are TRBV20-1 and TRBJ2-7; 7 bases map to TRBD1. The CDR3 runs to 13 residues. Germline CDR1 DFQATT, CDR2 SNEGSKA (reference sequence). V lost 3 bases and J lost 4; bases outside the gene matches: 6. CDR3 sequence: CSASRTGVYEQYF. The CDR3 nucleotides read TGCAGTGCTAGTCGCACAGGGGTATACGAGCAGTACTTC.

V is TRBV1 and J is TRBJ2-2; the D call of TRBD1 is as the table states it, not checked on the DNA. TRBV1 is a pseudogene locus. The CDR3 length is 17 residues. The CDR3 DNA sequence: TGCACCAGCAGCCTCCGGCGGGACAGGGCCAACACCGGGGAGCTGTTTTTT. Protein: CTSSLRRDRANTGELFF.

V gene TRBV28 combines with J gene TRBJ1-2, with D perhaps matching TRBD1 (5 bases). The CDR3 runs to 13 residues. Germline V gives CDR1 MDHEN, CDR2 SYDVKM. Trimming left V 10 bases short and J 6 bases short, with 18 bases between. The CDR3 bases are TGTGCCACCTGGACGGGAGGGGCGAATGGCTACACCTTC. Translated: CATWTGGANGYTF.

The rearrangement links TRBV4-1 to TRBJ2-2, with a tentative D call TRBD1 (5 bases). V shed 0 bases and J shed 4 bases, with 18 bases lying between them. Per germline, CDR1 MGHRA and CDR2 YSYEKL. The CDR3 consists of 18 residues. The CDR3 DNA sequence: TGCGCCAGCAGCCAAGATGGGCTTGGCAGGGCCGGCACCGGGGAGCTGTTTTTT. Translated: CASSQDGLGRAGTGELFF.

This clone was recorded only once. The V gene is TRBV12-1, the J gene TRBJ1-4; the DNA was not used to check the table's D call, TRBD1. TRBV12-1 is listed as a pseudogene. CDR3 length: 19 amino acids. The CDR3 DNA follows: TGTGCCAGCAGCTTGGACAGGGGGCGCGAAATCGCAACTAATGAAAAACTGTTTTTT. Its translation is CASSLDRGREIATNEKLFF.

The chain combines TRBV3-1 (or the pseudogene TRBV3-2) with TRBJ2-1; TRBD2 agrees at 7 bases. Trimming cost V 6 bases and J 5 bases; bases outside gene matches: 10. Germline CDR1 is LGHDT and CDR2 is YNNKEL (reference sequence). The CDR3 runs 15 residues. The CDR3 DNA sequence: TGTGCCAGCAGTACGCCGGGGGGTGTCAACAATGAGCAGTTCTTC. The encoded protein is CASSTPGGVNNEQFF.

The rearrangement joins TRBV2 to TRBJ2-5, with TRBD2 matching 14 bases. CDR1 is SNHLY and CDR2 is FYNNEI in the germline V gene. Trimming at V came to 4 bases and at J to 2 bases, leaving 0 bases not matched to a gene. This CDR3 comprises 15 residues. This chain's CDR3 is CASSGTSGRQETQYF. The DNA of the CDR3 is TGTGCCAGCAGTGGGACTAGCGGGAGGCAAGAGACCCAGTACTTC.

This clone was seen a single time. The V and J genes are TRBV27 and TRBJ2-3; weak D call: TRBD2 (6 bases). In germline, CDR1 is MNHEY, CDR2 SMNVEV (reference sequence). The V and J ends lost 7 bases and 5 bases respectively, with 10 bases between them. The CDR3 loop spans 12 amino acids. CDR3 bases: TGTGCCAGCAAGGAGGGCCGAGATACGCAGTATTTT. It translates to CASKEGRDTQYF.

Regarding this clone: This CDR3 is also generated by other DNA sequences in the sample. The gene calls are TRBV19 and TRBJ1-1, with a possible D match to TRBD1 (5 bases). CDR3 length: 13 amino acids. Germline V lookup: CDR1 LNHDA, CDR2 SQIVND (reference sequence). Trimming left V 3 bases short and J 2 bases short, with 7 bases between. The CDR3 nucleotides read TGTGCCAGTAGTATCGGGACTAACACTGAAGCTTTCTTT. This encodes CASSIGTNTEAFF.

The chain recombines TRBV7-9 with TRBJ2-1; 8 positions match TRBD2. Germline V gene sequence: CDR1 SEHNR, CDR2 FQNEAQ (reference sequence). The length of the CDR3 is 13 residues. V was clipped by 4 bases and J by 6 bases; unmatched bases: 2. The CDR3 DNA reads TGTGCCAGCAGCTCCCTAGCGGGCAATGAGCAGTTCTTC. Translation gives CASSSLAGNEQFF.

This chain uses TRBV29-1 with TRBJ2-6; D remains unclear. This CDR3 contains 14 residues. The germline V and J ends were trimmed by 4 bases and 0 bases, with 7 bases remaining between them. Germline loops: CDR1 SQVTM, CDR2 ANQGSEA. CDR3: CSVATLSGANVLTF. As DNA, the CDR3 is TGCAGCGTTGCGACACTCTCTGGGGCCAACGTCCTGACTTTC.

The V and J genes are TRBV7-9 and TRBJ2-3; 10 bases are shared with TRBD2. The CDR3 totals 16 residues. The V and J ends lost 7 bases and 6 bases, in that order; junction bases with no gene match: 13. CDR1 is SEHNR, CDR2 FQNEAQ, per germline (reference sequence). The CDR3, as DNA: TGTGCCAGCACCCCCTTTAGCGGGGGGAGGGCGGATACGCAGTATTTT. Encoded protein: CASTPFSGGRADTQYF.

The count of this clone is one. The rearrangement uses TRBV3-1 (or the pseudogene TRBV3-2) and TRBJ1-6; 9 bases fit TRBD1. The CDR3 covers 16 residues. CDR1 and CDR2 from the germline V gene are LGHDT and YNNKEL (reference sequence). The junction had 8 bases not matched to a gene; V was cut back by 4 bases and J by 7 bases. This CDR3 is CASSRVGQGPNSPLHF. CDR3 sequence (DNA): TGTGCCAGCAGCCGGGTGGGACAGGGACCGAATTCACCCCTCCACTTT.

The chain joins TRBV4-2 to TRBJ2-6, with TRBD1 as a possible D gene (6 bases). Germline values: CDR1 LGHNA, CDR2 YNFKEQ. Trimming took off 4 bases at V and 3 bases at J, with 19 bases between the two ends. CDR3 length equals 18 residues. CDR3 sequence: CASSPSRAGAGGANVLTF. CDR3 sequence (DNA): TGTGCCAGCAGCCCCAGCAGGGCAGGGGCAGGTGGGGCCAACGTCCTGACTTTC.

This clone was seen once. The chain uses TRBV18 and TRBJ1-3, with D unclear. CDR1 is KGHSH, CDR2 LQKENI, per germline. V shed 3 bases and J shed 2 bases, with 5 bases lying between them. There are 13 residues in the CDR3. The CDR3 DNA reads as TGTGCCAGCTCACCCCCAGCTGGAAACACCATATATTTT. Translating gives CASSPPAGNTIYF.

The CDR3 loop reads CASTFVTAGNGEAFF. The CDR3 bases are TGTGCCAGCACTTTTGTGACTGCCGGTAACGGGGAAGCTTTCTTT. The chain combines TRBV9 with TRBJ1-1, with D uncertain. The germline V and J ends were trimmed by 6 bases and 8 bases, with 23 bases remaining between them. The CDR3 is made up of 15 amino acids. Germline V CDR1 and CDR2: SGDLS, YYNGEE.

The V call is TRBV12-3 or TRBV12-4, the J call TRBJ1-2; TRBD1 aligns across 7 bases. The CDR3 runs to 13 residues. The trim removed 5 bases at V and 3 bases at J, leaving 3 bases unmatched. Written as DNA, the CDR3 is TGTGCCAGCAGTGTAGGACAGGACTATGGCTACACCTTC. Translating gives CASSVGQDYGYTF.

The CDR3 DNA follows: TGTGCCAGCAGCCCCCGCCGGGGGAACACCGGGGAGCTGTTTTTT. Protein: CASSPRRGNTGELFF. V is TRBV7-9 and J is TRBJ2-2; possible D gene TRBD2, 5 bases. This CDR3 has 15 amino acids. The V end was cut by 5 bases, the J end by 1 base, with 11 bases between. Germline CDR1 and CDR2: SEHNR and FQNEAQ (reference sequence).

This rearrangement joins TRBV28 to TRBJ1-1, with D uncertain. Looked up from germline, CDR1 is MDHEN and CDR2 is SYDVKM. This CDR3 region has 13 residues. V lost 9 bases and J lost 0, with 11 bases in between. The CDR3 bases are TGTGCCAGTGGAGAGAGGGTGAACACTGAAGCTTTCTTT. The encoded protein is CASGERVNTEAFF.

CDR3 sequence (DNA): TGTGCCAGCAGTGCATCCGGACTAGCGGATTCCTACAATGAGCAGTTCTTC. Amino acids: CASSASGLADSYNEQFF. This chain connects TRBV28 to TRBJ2-1, with 10 bases that match TRBD2. The CDR3 contains 17 residues. Trimming at V came to 5 bases and at J to 1 base, leaving 8 bases not matched to a gene. The germline V gene encodes CDR1 MDHEN and CDR2 SYDVKM.

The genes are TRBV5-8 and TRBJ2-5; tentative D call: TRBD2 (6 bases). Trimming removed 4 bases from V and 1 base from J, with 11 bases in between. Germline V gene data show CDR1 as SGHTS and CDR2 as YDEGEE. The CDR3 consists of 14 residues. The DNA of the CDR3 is TGTGCCAGCAGCCTCGGGACTTCCCAAGAGACCCAGTACTTC. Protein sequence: CASSLGTSQETQYF.

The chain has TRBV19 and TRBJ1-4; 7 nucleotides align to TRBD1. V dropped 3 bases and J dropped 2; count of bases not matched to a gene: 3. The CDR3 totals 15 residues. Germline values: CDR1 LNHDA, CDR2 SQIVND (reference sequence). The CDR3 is CASSIKGQTNEKLFF. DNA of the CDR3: TGTGCCAGTAGTATCAAGGGACAGACTAATGAAAAACTGTTTTTT.

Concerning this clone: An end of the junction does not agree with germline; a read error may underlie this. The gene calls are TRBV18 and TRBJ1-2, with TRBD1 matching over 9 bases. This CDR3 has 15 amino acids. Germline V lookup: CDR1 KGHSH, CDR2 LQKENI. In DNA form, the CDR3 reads TGTGCCAGCTCCCCACAGGGGGCGCTGGGCTATGGCTACACCTTC. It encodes CASSPQGALGYGYTF.

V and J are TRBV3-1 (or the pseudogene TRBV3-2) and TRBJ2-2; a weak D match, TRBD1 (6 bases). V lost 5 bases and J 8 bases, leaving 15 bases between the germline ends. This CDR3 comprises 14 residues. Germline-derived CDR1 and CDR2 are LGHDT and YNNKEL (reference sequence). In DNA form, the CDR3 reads TGTGCCAGCAGCGACCGACAGGTACCGGGGGAGCTGTTTTTT. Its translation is CASSDRQVPGELFF.

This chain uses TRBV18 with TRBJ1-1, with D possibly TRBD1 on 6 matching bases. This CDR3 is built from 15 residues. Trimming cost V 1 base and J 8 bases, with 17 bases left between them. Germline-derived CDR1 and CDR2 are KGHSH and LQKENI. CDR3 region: CASSPRLGRGSEAFF. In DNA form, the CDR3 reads TGTGCCAGCTCACCACGGTTGGGCAGGGGCTCCGAAGCTTTCTTT.